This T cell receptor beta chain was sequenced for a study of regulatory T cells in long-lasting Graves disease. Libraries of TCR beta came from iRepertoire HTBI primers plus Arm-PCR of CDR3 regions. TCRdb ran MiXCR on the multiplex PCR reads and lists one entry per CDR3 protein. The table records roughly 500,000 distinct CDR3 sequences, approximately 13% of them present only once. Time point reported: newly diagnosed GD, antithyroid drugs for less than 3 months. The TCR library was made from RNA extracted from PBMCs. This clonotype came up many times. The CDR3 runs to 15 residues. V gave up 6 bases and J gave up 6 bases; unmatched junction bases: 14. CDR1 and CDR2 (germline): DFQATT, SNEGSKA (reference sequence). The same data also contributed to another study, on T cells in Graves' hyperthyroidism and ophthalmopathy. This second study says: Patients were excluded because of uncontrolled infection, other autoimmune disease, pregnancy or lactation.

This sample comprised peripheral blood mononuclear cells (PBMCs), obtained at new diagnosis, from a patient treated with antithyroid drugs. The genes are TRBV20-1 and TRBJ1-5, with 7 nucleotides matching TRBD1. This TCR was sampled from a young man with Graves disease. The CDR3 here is CSATGADRAGQPQHF. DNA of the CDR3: TGCAGTGCCACGGGGGCCGACAGGGCGGGTCAGCCCCAGCATTTT.